One and the same sample provided the 22 T cell receptor beta chains below, sequenced in a study of somatic mutations in cytotoxic T cells in rheumatoid arthritis (dated by TCRdb to the late 2010s). The library was produced with the immunoSEQ multiplex PCR assay. TCRdb provides this immuneACCESS table in a form limited to in-frame rearrangements. Some clones are lacking; in checked studies, under half of them reflect an unresolved V gene, and why the rest are absent is not known. The sample records several thousand clones, 75% of which are singletons. Around a sixth of the sample goes to the ten largest clones. Sequencing input: CD8+ T cells sorted from blood. The receptor set was obtained from an adult with rheumatoid arthritis.

The rearrangement joins TRBV5-8 to TRBJ2-7; no clear D. V gave up 1 base and J gave up 0 bases, with 5 bases separating them. Per germline, CDR1 SGHTS and CDR2 YDEGEE. This CDR3 comprises 13 residues. CDR3 residues: CASSLPDSYEQYF. The CDR3 region has the DNA TGTGCCAGCAGCTTGCCGGACTCCTACGAGCAGTACTTC.

The chain couples TRBV27 to TRBJ1-2; D remains unclear. Germline CDR1 MNHEY, CDR2 SMNVEV (reference sequence). Trimming left V 5 bases short and J 13 bases short, with 20 bases between. The CDR3 has 13 residues. Here the CDR3 reads CASSQSDREVGTF. The CDR3 DNA reads TGTGCCAGCAGTCAAAGTGACCGGGAGGTTGGCACCTTC.

The CDR3 DNA follows: TGTGCCAGCAGTGAAAGGGGGCCTGGGCCCCAGCATTTT. This sequence encodes CASSERGPGPQHF. This rearrangement joins TRBV2 to TRBJ1-5, with 7 bases that match TRBD1. The junction had 4 bases not matched to a gene; V was cut back by 2 bases and J by 9 bases. From germline, CDR1 is SNHLY and CDR2 FYNNEI. The CDR3 contains 13 residues.

This clone qualifies as large. V usage is TRBV19 and J usage is TRBJ2-3; D is possibly TRBD2 (5 bases). From germline, CDR1 is LNHDA and CDR2 SQIVND (reference sequence). Trimming pared 9 bases from V and 5 bases from J, leaving 6 bases between. CDR3 length equals 10 residues. The CDR3 DNA reads TGTGCCAGCGAGGGAGATACGCAGTATTTT. Its protein product is CASEGDTQYF.

The V gene is TRBV7-9, the J gene TRBJ2-5; 15 bases fit TRBD2. With 3 bases clipped from V and 5 bases from J, the junction kept 4 bases outside the gene matches. The CDR3 consists of 16 residues. The germline CDR1 and CDR2 sequences are SEHNR and FQNEAQ (reference sequence). This CDR3 is CASSLGLAGGIETQYF. DNA for the CDR3: TGTGCCAGCAGCTTGGGACTAGCGGGGGGAATCGAGACCCAGTACTTC.

This chain links TRBV5-1 with TRBJ2-2; 8 bases agree with TRBD1. The CDR3 is 14 amino acids. Germline V gives CDR1 SGHRS, CDR2 YFSETQ. V lost 4 bases, J lost 10 bases, and 9 bases stayed unmatched. The CDR3 region is CASSPRTGTEELFF. The CDR3 nucleotides read TGCGCCAGCAGCCCCCGGACAGGGACGGAGGAGCTGTTTTTT.

The V gene is TRBV7-2, the J gene TRBJ1-3; D ambiguous. The length of the CDR3 is 17 residues. The germline V gene encodes CDR1 SGHTA and CDR2 FQGNSA. With 4 bases removed from V and 0 bases from J, the gap between germline ends came to 16 bases. The CDR3 DNA sequence: TGTGCCAGCAGCTCCTATGGTGGGCCGAGCTCTGGAAACACCATATATTTT. This translates into CASSSYGGPSSGNTIYF. Full variable domain (outside the CDR3, taken from reference TRBV7-2 and TRBJ1-3): GAGVSQSPSNKVTEKGKDVELRCDPISGHTALYWYRQSLGQGLEFLIYFQGNSAPDKSGLPSDRFSAERTGGSVSTLTIQRTQQEDSAVYLCASSSYGGPSSGNTIYFGEGSWLTVV.

This clone has only a few counts. CDR3 nucleotides: TGTGCCAGCAGCGGGGCGGGGTCGAACACCGGGGAGCTGTTTTTT. It translates to CASSGAGSNTGELFF. The V call is TRBV5-4, the J call TRBJ2-2, with a possible D match to TRBD2 (6 bases). V dropped 4 bases and J dropped 0 bases, with 10 bases sitting between them. CDR1 and CDR2 from the germline V gene are SGHNT and YYREEE (reference sequence). The CDR3 is 15 amino acids.

The chain uses TRBV7-2 and TRBJ2-2; tentative D call: TRBD2 (6 bases). With 7 bases removed from V and 6 bases from J, the gap between germline ends came to 21 bases. Germline CDR1 SGHTA, CDR2 FQGNSA. The CDR3 loop spans 16 amino acids. The CDR3 loop reads CASKYSAGGSPGELFF. In nucleotides, the CDR3 is TGTGCCAGCAAATATTCCGCCGGGGGATCACCCGGGGAGCTGTTTTTT.

The chain joins TRBV25-1 to TRBJ1-2; no reliable D call. With 3 bases removed from V and 3 bases from J, the gap between germline ends came to 11 bases. CDR3 size: 14 residues. CDR1 is MGHDK and CDR2 is SYGVNS in the germline V gene. CDR3 residues: CASSDGQSHYGYTF. The DNA for the CDR3 is TGTGCCAGCAGTGACGGGCAGAGTCACTATGGCTACACCTTC.

The chain combines TRBV2 with TRBJ2-5; 7 bases are a match to TRBD2. After removal of 5 bases from V and 3 bases from J, the junction contained 9 bases not matched to a gene. CDR3 size: 15 residues. Germline CDR1 reads SNHLY; CDR2 reads FYNNEI. The CDR3, as DNA: TGTGCCAGCAGTCCTCAGACGGGGAGGGAAGAGACCCAGTACTTC. Protein: CASSPQTGREETQYF.

J is TRBJ2-1 and V is TRBV6-1; 8 nucleotides match TRBD1. J gave up 4 bases and V 7 bases, and 9 bases lay outside the gene matches. This CDR3 is 15 amino acids long. Per the germline V gene, CDR1 is MNHNS and CDR2 is SASEGT. For the CDR3, the DNA is TGTGCCAGCAAACGGGGGACAGGAATTTACAATGAGCAGTTCTTC. It codes for CASKRGTGIYNEQFF.

V is TRBV7-8 and J is TRBJ2-5; TRBD2 matches 15 bases. Germline V CDR1 and CDR2: SGHVS, FQNEAQ. The junction had 8 bases not matched to a gene; V was cut back by 4 bases and J by 5 bases. This CDR3 is 17 amino acids long. The CDR3 here is CASSSGTSGGIRETQYF. DNA of the CDR3: TGTGCCAGCAGCTCCGGGACTAGCGGGGGGATCCGGGAGACCCAGTACTTC.

The chain is built from TRBV18 and TRBJ1-5; D gene unclear. Germline V CDR1 and CDR2: KGHSH, LQKENI. This CDR3 contains 15 residues. V lost 3 bases and J 3 bases, leaving 12 bases between the germline ends. CDR3 sequence (DNA): TGTGCCAGCTCACCTAGGGAGTCGGACAATCAGCCCCAGCATTTT. The encoded protein is CASSPRESDNQPQHF.

This chain joins TRBV6-5 and TRBJ2-7; 7 bases agree with TRBD2. The V and J ends lost 5 bases and 2 bases, in that order; junction bases with no gene match: 6. The CDR3 runs to 14 residues. Germline V gives CDR1 MNHEY, CDR2 SVGAGI. The CDR3 coding sequence is TGTGCCAGCAGTGGGGCGGGGGAGGCCTACGAGCAGTACTTC. Its protein product is CASSGAGEAYEQYF.

The V and J genes are TRBV2 and TRBJ2-1, with D possibly matching TRBD2 (6 bases). The V end lost 3 bases, the J end lost 5 bases, and 14 bases lay between the germline ends. Germline V gives CDR1 SNHLY, CDR2 FYNNEI. The CDR3 consists of 15 residues. The CDR3 bases are TGTGCCAGCAGTGATCTGCTCGGAGGGAACAATGAGCAGTTCTTC. This translates into CASSDLLGGNNEQFF.

The genes are TRBV6-6 and TRBJ2-7; D perhaps matches TRBD2 (6 bases). This CDR3 spans 13 amino acids. Germline values: CDR1 MNHNY, CDR2 SVGAGI (reference sequence). Deletions cut 2 bases from V and 3 bases from J, with 8 bases between. This CDR3 reads CASSYGGIYEQYF. CDR3 bases: TGTGCCAGCAGTTACGGGGGGATCTACGAGCAGTACTTC.

The gene calls are TRBV7-9 and TRBJ2-3; D uncertain. The CDR3 has 14 amino acids. Germline V lookup: CDR1 SEHNR, CDR2 FQNEAQ (reference sequence). V shed 4 bases and J shed 0 bases, with 8 bases lying between them. The CDR3 loop reads CASSSWASTDTQYF. The CDR3 region has the DNA TGTGCCAGCAGCTCATGGGCTAGCACAGATACGCAGTATTTT. Drawing the rest from reference TRBV7-9 and TRBJ2-3, the complete variable domain is DTGVSQNPRHKITKRGQNVTFRCDPISEHNRLYWYRQTLGQGPEFLTYFQNEAQLEKSRLLSDRFSAERPKGSFSTLEIQRTEQGDSAMYLCASSSWASTDTQYFGPGTRLTVL.

J is TRBJ2-1 and V is TRBV6-1; TRBD1 or TRBD2 may be the D gene (5 bases each). Germline values: CDR1 MNHNS, CDR2 SASEGT. Trimming removed 6 bases from V and 0 bases from J, with 12 bases in between. The CDR3 runs to 15 residues. The CDR3 DNA sequence: TGTGCCAGCAGAGAACGGGACCTCTCCTACAATGAGCAGTTCTTC. Encoded protein: CASRERDLSYNEQFF.

This clone was observed a handful of times. The gene calls are TRBV28 and TRBJ1-1; D unresolved. Germline CDR1 reads MDHEN; CDR2 reads SYDVKM. The length of the CDR3 is 13 residues. V was clipped by 2 bases and J by 3 bases, with 7 bases between them. The CDR3 DNA reads TGTGCCAGCAGTTTAGGGTTTGACACTGAAGCTTTCTTT. Its protein product is CASSLGFDTEAFF.

The chain uses TRBV14 and TRBJ2-4; tentative D call: TRBD2 (6 bases). Germline CDR1 and CDR2: SGHDN and FVKESK. This CDR3 region has 14 residues. V lost 0 bases and J 8 bases, leaving 11 bases between the germline ends. Here the CDR3 reads CASSQDLALDIQYF. CDR3 bases: TGTGCCAGCAGCCAAGATCTAGCGTTGGACATTCAGTACTTC.

This clone has only one observation. CDR3 protein: CAWSVSGSGNTIYF. CDR3 coding DNA: TGTGCCTGGAGTGTATCAGGGTCTGGAAACACCATATATTTT. The chain employs TRBV30 and TRBJ1-3; weak D call: TRBD1 (5 bases). V was pared by 0 bases and J by 1 base, with 7 bases between. The CDR3 covers 14 residues. Per the germline V gene, CDR1 is GTSNPN and CDR2 is SVGIG (reference sequence).